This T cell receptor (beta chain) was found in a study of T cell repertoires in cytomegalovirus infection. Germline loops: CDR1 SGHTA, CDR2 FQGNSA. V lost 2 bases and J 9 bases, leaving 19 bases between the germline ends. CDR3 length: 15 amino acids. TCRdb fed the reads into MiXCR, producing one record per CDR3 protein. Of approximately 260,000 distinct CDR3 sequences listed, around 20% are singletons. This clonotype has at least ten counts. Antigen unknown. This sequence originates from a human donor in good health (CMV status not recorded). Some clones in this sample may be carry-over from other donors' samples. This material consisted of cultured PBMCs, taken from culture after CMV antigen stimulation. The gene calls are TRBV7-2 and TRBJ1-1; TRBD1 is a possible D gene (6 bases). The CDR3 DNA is TGTGCCAGCAGCTTATATATGGTAGGGGGTGTCAAAGCTTTCTTT. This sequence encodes CASSLYMVGGVKAFF.